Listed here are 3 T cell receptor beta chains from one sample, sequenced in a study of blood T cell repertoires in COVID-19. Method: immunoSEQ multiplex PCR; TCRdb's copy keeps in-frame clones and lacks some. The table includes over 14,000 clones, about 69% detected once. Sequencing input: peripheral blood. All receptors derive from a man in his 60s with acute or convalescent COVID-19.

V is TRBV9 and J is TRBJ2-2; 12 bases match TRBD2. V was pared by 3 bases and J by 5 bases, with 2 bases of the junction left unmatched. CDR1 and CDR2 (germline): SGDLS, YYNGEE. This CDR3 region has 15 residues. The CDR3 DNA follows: TGTGCCAGCAGCGAAACTAGCGGGGGGACCGGGGAGCTGTTTTTT. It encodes CASSETSGGTGELFF.

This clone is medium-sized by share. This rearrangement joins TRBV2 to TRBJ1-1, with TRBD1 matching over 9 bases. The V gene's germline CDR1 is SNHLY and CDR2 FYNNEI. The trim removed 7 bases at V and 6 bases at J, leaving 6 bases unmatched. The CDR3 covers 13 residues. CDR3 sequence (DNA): TGTGCCAGCAACCGACAGGGGGGGGCTGAAGCTTTCTTT. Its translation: CASNRQGGAEAFF.

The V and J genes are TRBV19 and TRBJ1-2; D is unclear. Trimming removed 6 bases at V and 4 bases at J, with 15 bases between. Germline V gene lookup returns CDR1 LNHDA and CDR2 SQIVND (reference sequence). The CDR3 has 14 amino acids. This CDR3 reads CASSRGSRVYGYTF. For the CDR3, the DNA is TGTGCCAGTAGCCGGGGTTCAAGGGTCTATGGCTACACCTTC.